This T cell receptor (beta chain) was profiled in a study of blood T cell repertoires in COVID-19. Study in general: Samples came from the United States, Italy and Spain, spanning acute and convalescent COVID-19. Nucleic acid was either cDNA or gDNA, and it came from T cells, B-cell-depleted T cells, or PBMCs.

Participants' reported clinical history set cohort assignment. Only in-frame clones appear in the TCRdb table, and some are missing; sequencing was by immunoSEQ multiplex PCR. The sample has about 210,000 clones; roughly four fifths are singletons. With 0 bases removed from V and 4 bases from J, the gap between germline ends came to 4 bases. CDR1 is MGHRA and CDR2 is YSYEKL in the germline V gene. The CDR3 spans 13 residues. The chain is built from TRBV4-1 and TRBJ1-5; the D is unclear. What was sequenced was PBMCs or T cells enriched from blood (not recorded which). The origin of this receptor is a man aged 35 to 55 who had recovered from COVID-19. The chain's CDR3 is CASSQDHNQPQHF. The CDR3 nucleotides are TGCGCCAGCAGCCAAGATCATAATCAGCCCCAGCATTTT.